Included here is one TCR beta chain sequence, with context. Its antigen is undetermined. Primers: 60 Vbeta forward and 13 Jbeta reverse. Data came from immunoSEQ multiplex PCR; TCRdb stores just in-frame clones and leaves some out. Of 150,000 to 200,000 clones in the sample, approximately 85% are singletons; the top ten hold about 2.5%. The V and J ends lost 3 bases and 6 bases respectively, with 15 bases between them. Germline V lookup: CDR1 LNHDA, CDR2 SQIVND (reference sequence). CDR3 size: 15 residues. This entry is derived from a study of cytomegalovirus exposure and HLA in healthy donors. Study-level results: The dataset shows that most TCR sequences were rare, while some public TCRs occurred in many donors.

V usage is TRBV19 and J usage is TRBJ2-1; a possible D gene is TRBD2 (7 bases). This TCR was sampled from a woman between 45 and 60 years old in good health and CMV-seronegative. The sample comprised PBMCs. CDR3 in amino acids: CASSMWGRGGNEQFF. The DNA for the CDR3 is TGTGCCAGTAGTATGTGGGGGAGGGGGGGCAATGAGCAGTTCTTC.